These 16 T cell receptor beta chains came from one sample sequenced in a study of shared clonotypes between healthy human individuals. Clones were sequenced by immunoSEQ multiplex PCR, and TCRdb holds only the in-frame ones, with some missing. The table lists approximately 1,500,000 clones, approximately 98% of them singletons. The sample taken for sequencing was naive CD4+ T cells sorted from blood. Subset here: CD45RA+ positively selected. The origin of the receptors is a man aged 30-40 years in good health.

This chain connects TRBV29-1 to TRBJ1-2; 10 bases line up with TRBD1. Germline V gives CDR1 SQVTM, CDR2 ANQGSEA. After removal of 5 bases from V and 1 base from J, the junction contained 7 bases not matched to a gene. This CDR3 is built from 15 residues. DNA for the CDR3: TGCAGCGTTCCGGGACAGGGGAATTTTAACTATGGCTACACCTTC. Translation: CSVPGQGNFNYGYTF.

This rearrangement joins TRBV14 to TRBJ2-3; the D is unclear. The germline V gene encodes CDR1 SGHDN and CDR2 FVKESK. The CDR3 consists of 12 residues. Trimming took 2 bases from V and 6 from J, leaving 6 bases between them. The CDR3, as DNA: TGTGCCAGCAGCCAACCAATGGATACGCAGTATTTT. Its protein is CASSQPMDTQYF.

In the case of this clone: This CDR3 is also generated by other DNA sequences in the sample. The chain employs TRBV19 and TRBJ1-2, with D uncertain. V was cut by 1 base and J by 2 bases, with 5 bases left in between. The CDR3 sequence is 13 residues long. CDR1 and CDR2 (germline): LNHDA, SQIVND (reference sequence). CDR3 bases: TGTGCCAGTAGTATAGGAAACAACTATGGCTACACCTTC. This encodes CASSIGNNYGYTF.

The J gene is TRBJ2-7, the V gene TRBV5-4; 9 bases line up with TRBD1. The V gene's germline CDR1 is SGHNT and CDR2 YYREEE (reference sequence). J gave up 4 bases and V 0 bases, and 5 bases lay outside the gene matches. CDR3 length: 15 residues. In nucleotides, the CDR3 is TGTGCCAGCAGCTTGGACGGGACAGGGACGTACGAGCAGTACTTC. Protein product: CASSLDGTGTYEQYF.

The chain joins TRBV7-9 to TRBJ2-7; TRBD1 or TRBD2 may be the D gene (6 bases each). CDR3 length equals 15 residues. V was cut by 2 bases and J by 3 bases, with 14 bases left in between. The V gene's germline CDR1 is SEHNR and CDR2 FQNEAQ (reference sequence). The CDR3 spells CASSLWQGTFYEQYF. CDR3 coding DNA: TGTGCCAGCAGCTTATGGCAGGGGACTTTCTACGAGCAGTACTTC.

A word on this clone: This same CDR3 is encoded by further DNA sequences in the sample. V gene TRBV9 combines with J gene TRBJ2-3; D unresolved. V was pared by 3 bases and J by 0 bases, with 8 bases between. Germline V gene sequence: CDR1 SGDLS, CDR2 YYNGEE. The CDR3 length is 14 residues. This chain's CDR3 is CASSARSSTDTQYF. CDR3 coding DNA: TGTGCCAGCAGCGCGAGGAGTAGCACAGATACGCAGTATTTT.

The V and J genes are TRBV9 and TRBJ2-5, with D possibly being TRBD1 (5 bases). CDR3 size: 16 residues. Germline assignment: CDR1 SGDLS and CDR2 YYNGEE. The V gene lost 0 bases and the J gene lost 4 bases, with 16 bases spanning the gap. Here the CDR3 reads CASSVDMGRGRETQYF. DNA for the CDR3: TGTGCCAGCAGCGTAGATATGGGGCGCGGTAGAGAGACCCAGTACTTC.

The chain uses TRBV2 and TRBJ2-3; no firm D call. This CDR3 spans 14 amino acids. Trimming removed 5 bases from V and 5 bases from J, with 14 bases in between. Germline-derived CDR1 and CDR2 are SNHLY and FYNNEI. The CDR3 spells CASSLGSTGDTQYF. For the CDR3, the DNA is TGTGCCAGCAGTCTCGGCTCGACGGGAGATACGCAGTATTTT.

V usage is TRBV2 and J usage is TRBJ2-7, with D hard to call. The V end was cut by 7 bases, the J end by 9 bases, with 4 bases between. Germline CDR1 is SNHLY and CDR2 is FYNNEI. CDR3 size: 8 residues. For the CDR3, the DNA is TGTGCCAGCAATGCGCAGTACTTC. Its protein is CASNAQYF. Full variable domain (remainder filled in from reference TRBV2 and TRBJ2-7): EPEVTQTPSHQVTQMGQEVILRCVPISNHLYFYWYRQILGQKVEFLVSFYNNEISEKSEIFDDQFSVERPDGSNFTLKIRSTKLEDSAMYFCASNAQYFGPGTRLTVT.

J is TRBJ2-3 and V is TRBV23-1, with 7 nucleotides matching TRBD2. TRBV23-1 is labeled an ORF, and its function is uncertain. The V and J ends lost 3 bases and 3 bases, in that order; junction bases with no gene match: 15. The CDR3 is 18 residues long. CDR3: CASSQSRKRDIRTDTQYF. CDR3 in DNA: TGCGCCAGCAGTCAGTCCAGAAAGCGGGATATTAGGACAGATACGCAGTATTTT.

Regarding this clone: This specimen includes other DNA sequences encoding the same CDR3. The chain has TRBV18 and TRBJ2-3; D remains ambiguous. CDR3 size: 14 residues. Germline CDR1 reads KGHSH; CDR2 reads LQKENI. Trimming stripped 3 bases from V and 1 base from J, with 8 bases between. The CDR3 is CASSPPRGTDTQYF. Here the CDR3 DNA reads TGTGCCAGCTCACCTCCTCGCGGCACAGATACGCAGTATTTT. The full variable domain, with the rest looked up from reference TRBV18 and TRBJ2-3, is NAGVMQNPRHLVRRRGQEARLRCSPMKGHSHVYWYRQLPEEGLKFMVYLQKENIIDESGMPKERFSAEFPKEGPSILRIQQVVRGDSAAYFCASSPPRGTDTQYFGPGTRLTVL.

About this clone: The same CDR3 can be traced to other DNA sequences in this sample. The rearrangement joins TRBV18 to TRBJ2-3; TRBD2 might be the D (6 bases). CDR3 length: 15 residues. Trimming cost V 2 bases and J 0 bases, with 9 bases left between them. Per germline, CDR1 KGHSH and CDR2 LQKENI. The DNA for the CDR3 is TGTGCCAGCTCACCATTGAGCGGGAGCACAGATACGCAGTATTTT. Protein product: CASSPLSGSTDTQYF.

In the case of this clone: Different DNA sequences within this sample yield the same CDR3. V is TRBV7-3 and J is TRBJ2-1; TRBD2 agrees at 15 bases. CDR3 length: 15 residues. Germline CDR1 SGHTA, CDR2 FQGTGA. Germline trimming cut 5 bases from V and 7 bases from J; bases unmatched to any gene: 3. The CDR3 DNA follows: TGTGCCAGCAGCCGGACTAGCGGGAGGGCAAATGAGCAGTTCTTC. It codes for CASSRTSGRANEQFF.

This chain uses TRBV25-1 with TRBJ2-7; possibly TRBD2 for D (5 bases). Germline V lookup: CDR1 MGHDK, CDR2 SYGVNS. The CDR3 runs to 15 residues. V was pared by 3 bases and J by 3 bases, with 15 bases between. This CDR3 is CASSDPGISLYEQYF. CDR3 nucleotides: TGTGCCAGCAGTGACCCGGGAATTTCCCTCTACGAGCAGTACTTC.

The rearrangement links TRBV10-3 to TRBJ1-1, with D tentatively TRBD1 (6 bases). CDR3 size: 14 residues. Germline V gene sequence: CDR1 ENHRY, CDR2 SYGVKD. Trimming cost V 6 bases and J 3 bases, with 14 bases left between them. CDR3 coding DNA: TGTGCCATCAGCAAGTCTACAGGGTACACTGAAGCTTTCTTT. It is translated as CAISKSTGYTEAFF.

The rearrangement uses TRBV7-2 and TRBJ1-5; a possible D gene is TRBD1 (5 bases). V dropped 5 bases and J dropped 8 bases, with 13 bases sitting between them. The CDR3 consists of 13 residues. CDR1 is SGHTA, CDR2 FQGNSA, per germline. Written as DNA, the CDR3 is TGTGCCAGCAGCCCGCGGGGGTTTGAGCCCCAGCATTTT. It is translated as CASSPRGFEPQHF.